A selection of T cell receptor beta chains follows, all from one sample in a study of T-cell memory formation after mild COVID-19. In TCRdb, the 5' RACE reads were re-called with MiXCR into one record per CDR3 protein. The repertoire has around 390,000 distinct CDR3 sequences, 16% of them found once; the top ten carry 20% to 25%. Material for sequencing was PBMCs or a T cell subset sorted from them (not recorded which). All receptors derive from a young man who had mild COVID-19 (a few samples of this study predate the infection). Cell type and time point are not known. Each CDR3 is given with its conserved first and last residue. A D gene is named only where the DNA matches it firmly. Only some rows state a clone size, as once, few, many or a class for expanded clones.

D gene | clone size | J gene | V gene | CDR3 DNA | CDR3 protein
- | - | TRBJ2-3 | TRBV20-1 | TGCAGTGCTAGAGATGCGATGGGCACAGATACGCAGTATTTT | CSARDAMGTDTQYF
TRBD2 | few | TRBJ2-1 | TRBV5-1 | TGCGCCAGCAGCTTGGTTAGCGGGGAGTACAATGAGCAGTTCTTC | CASSLVSGEYNEQFF
- | - | TRBJ2-3 | TRBV27 | TGTGCCAGCAGTTTTCGGGTGTCAGATACGCAGTATTTT | CASSFRVSDTQYF
- | - | TRBJ2-7 | TRBV10-3 | TGTGCCATCAGTGAAGATTTGGGGTTAGGGGCAGGGGACTCCTACGAGCAGTACTTC | CAISEDLGLGAGDSYEQYF
TRBD1 | - | TRBJ2-1 | TRBV29-1 | TGCAGCGTTGAATCGGGACAGAGCTCCTACAATGAGCAGTTCTTC | CSVESGQSSYNEQFF
- | few | TRBJ1-1 | TRBV7-2 | TGTGCCAGCAGCCTGACATCTGAAGCTTTCTTT | CASSLTSEAFF
- | - | TRBJ2-5 | TRBV5-1 | TGCGCCAGCAGCGACGCAGGGCGGGAGACCCAGTACTTC | CASSDAGRETQYF
TRBD2 | few | TRBJ2-7 | TRBV19 | TGTGCCAGTACCCCCTCGACTAGCGGATCCTACGAGCAGTACTTC | CASTPSTSGSYEQYF
- | - | TRBJ2-2 | TRBV5-1 | TGCGCCAGCAGCTTGCCACAGGTTTTCGACCGGGCTGGGGAGCTGTTTTTT | CASSLPQVFDRAGELFF
TRBD1 | - | TRBJ1-2 | TRBV20-1 | TGCAGTGCTAGACTTGCGGGACAGGGTGTTCTAGGCGGCTACACCTTC | CSARLAGQGVLGGYTF
TRBD2 | - | TRBJ2-1 | TRBV3-1 | TGTGCCAGCAGCCAATGGACTAGCGGGGGGGTAGTCTACAATGAGCAGTTCTTC | CASSQWTSGGVVYNEQFF
- | few | TRBJ1-1 | TRBV7-2 | TGTGCCAGCAGCTTAGGAGGGAGTCGGGACACTGAAGCTTTCTTT | CASSLGGSRDTEAFF
TRBD1 | few | TRBJ1-1 | TRBV5-4 | TGTGCCAGCAGCACCAGAGACAGGGGAACTGAAGCTTTCTTT | CASSTRDRGTEAFF
TRBD1 | few | TRBJ2-2 | TRBV24-1 | TGTGCCACCAGTGATTTTGGGACAGGGAACACCGGGGAGCTGTTTTTT | CATSDFGTGNTGELFF